This is a list of T cell receptor beta chains from one sample in a study of blood T cells in healthy people across ages. TCRdb redid the calling of the 5' RACE reads with MiXCR, one entry per CDR3 protein. Of roughly 680,000 distinct CDR3 sequences in the sample, under 25% are singletons; the top ten hold around 3.4%. The sequencing sample was made of blood. These receptors were collected from a man aged 70 or older in good health. Both conserved end residues are part of each CDR3. A D gene is named only where the DNA matches it firmly. Rows may omit the clone size; those that give it use once, few, many or a size class.

cdr3_length | j_call | clone_size | v_call | d_call | cdr3_aa | cdr3_nt
15 | TRBJ2-3 | few | TRBV5-6 | TRBD2 | CASSPRGGSSDTQYF | TGTGCCAGCAGCCCTCGGGGAGGGTCATCGGATACGCAGTATTTT
14 | TRBJ2-1 | - | TRBV27 | - | CASSRGSKYNEQFF | TGTGCCAGCAGTCGAGGGAGCAAGTACAATGAGCAGTTCTTC
15 | TRBJ2-4 | many | TRBV3-1 | - | CASSQGQLAKNIQYF | TGTGCCAGCAGCCAAGGACAACTAGCCAAAAACATTCAGTACTTC
13 | TRBJ2-1 | many | TRBV29-1 | - | CSVDRGALNEQFF | TGCAGCGTTGATCGGGGGGCGCTTAATGAGCAGTTCTTC
14 | TRBJ2-5 | many | TRBV7-3 | TRBD2 | CASSLTSSGGTQYF | TGTGCCAGCAGCTTAACCTCTAGCGGGGGGACCCAGTACTTC
12 | TRBJ2-1 | few | TRBV29-1 | - | CSAGFMGNEQFF | TGCAGCGCCGGGTTTATGGGCAATGAGCAGTTCTTC
16 | TRBJ2-1 | - | TRBV7-2 | - | CASSLVGGEIYNEQFF | TGTGCCAGCAGCTTAGTGGGCGGGGAGATCTACAATGAGCAGTTCTTC
16 | TRBJ2-1 | - | TRBV20-1 | TRBD2 | CSARFPAGGPYNEQFF | TGCAGTGCTAGATTTCCAGCGGGAGGTCCCTACAATGAGCAGTTCTTC
15 | TRBJ2-2 | - | TRBV5-1 | TRBD1 | CASSLPGGSTGELFF | TGCGCCAGCAGCTTACCAGGGGGCTCCACCGGGGAGCTGTTTTTT
14 | TRBJ2-7 | once | TRBV5-1 | - | CASSLVSNSYEQYF | TGCGCCAGCAGCTTGGTTAGCAACTCCTACGAGCAGTACTTC
15 | TRBJ2-3 | - | TRBV20-1 | - | CSASDSGQSTDTQYF | TGCAGTGCTAGTGATAGTGGACAAAGCACAGATACGCAGTATTTT
14 | TRBJ1-4 | - | TRBV5-5 | - | CASSLSQWEERLFF | TGTGCCAGCAGCTTGTCACAGTGGGAGGAAAGACTGTTTTTT
15 | TRBJ2-5 | few | TRBV3-1 | TRBD2 | CASSQALAGQETQYF | TGTGCCAGCAGCCAAGCTCTAGCGGGCCAAGAGACCCAGTACTTC
14 | TRBJ2-7 | few | TRBV20-1 | TRBD2 | CSARRPASGYEQYF | TGCAGTGCTAGAAGGCCCGCTAGCGGGTACGAGCAGTACTTC
17 | TRBJ2-1 | many | TRBV7-8 | TRBD2 | CASSLGWTSGSRGEQFF | TGTGCCAGCAGCTTAGGGTGGACTAGCGGTTCAAGGGGTGAGCAGTTCTTC
16 | TRBJ2-2 | few | TRBV4-1 | TRBD1 | CASSYIQGEILGELFF | TGCGCCAGCAGCTATATACAGGGGGAAATCCTCGGGGAGCTGTTTTTT
16 | TRBJ2-1 | many | TRBV5-1 | - | CASSLDGASSYNEQFF | TGCGCCAGCAGCTTGGACGGGGCCAGCTCCTACAATGAGCAGTTCTTC
14 | TRBJ1-2 | - | TRBV5-1 | TRBD1 | CASSFDREGYGYTF | TGCGCCAGCAGCTTCGACAGGGAGGGATATGGCTACACCTTC
15 | TRBJ2-1 | - | TRBV20-1 | TRBD1 | CSARETGQGSNEQFF | TGCAGTGCTAGGGAAACGGGACAGGGCTCCAATGAGCAGTTCTTC
13 | TRBJ2-7 | - | TRBV6-5 | TRBD2 | CASKGLDYYEQYF | TGTGCCAGCAAGGGACTAGACTATTACGAGCAGTACTTC
16 | TRBJ2-3 | - | TRBV27 | TRBD2 | CASSSRAGGRIDTQYF | TGTGCCAGCAGTTCCAGAGCGGGAGGGAGGATAGATACGCAGTATTTT
15 | TRBJ2-7 | - | TRBV7-9 | TRBD2 | CASSPSGGTTYEQYF | TGTGCCAGCAGCCCCAGCGGGGGCACGACCTACGAGCAGTACTTC
15 | TRBJ2-7 | many | TRBV9 | TRBD1 | CASSGRQGKSGEQYF | TGTGCCAGCAGCGGGCGACAGGGAAAATCGGGTGAGCAGTACTTC
13 | TRBJ1-4 | few | TRBV19 | - | CASSIRQVGKLFF | TGTGCCAGTAGCATCCGTCAGGTCGGAAAACTGTTTTTT
13 | TRBJ2-5 | - | TRBV7-6 | - | CASSYGLVETQYF | TGTGCCAGCAGCTACGGGTTAGTGGAGACCCAGTACTTC
13 | TRBJ2-2 | few | TRBV7-2 | - | CASSFYGSGELFF | TGTGCCAGCAGCTTTTATGGCTCCGGGGAGCTGTTTTTT
16 | TRBJ1-2 | few | TRBV28 | TRBD1 | CASSGSPLQGVYGYTF | TGTGCCAGCAGCGGATCCCCATTGCAGGGGGTCTATGGCTACACCTTC
14 | TRBJ2-2 | - | TRBV6-9 | TRBD2 | CASTPGGPVGELFF | TGTGCCAGCACGCCGGGAGGGCCGGTCGGGGAGCTGTTTTTT
18 | TRBJ2-4 | few | TRBV2 | - | CASSDWAGGLLPKNIQYF | TGTGCCAGCAGTGATTGGGCAGGGGGGCTTCTCCCCAAAAACATTCAGTACTTC
15 | TRBJ2-7 | few | TRBV11-2 | TRBD2 | CASSSELSASGRRDF | TGTGCCAGCAGCTCCGAATTGTCGGCTAGCGGGAGGAGGGACTTC
15 | TRBJ2-7 | - | TRBV10-3 | - | CAISDRGALSYEQYF | TGTGCCATCAGTGATCGGGGGGCCCTCTCCTACGAGCAGTACTTC
14 | TRBJ2-1 | - | TRBV20-1 | TRBD1 | CSARATDRESEQFF | TGCAGTGCTAGAGCCACGGACAGGGAGAGTGAGCAGTTCTTC
13 | TRBJ2-1 | - | TRBV29-1 | - | CSVWLLPNNEQFF | TGCAGCGTCTGGCTGCTACCTAACAATGAGCAGTTCTTC
14 | TRBJ1-4 | few | TRBV5-1 | - | CASSLDPSNEKLFF | TGCGCCAGCAGCTTGGACCCGAGTAATGAAAAACTGTTTTTT
12 | TRBJ2-1 | many | TRBV24-1 | - | CATSDYGNEQFF | TGTGCCACCAGTGATTACGGGAATGAGCAGTTCTTC
15 | TRBJ2-7 | few | TRBV4-1 | - | CASSQDQGAHYEQYF | TGCGCCAGCAGCCAAGATCAGGGTGCCCACTACGAGCAGTACTTC
16 | TRBJ2-4 | few | TRBV6-7 | - | CASSKNREGAKNIQYF | TGTGCCAGCAGTAAGAACAGGGAGGGGGCCAAAAACATTCAGTACTTC
16 | TRBJ2-1 | - | TRBV7-2 | - | CASSPGTSTSYNEQFF | TGTGCCAGCAGCCCTGGGACTTCTACCTCCTACAATGAGCAGTTCTTC
15 | TRBJ1-2 | few | TRBV28 | TRBD1 | CASSSPGGLDYGYTF | TGTGCCAGCAGTTCCCCAGGGGGCCTGGACTATGGCTACACCTTC
15 | TRBJ1-1 | - | TRBV5-1 | TRBD1 | CASSIPGQGGTEAFF | TGCGCCAGCAGCATCCCGGGACAGGGGGGCACTGAAGCTTTCTTT